Listed below are T cell receptor beta chains from one sample, sequenced in a study of beta chain features in type 1 diabetes. Only in-frame clones appear in the TCRdb table, and some are missing; sequencing was by immunoSEQ multiplex PCR. This table has about 170,000 clones, roughly 8% appearing once. The sequencing sample was made of central memory CD4+ T cells from blood. The receptors shown here come from a young man with type 1 diabetes. CDR3s include the opening cysteine and the closing phenylalanine or tryptophan. Fields, in order: D gene, V gene, clone size, J gene, CDR3 DNA, CDR3 protein. D genes are given only for firm matches. Size tells how often a clone was seen (once, few, many) or the class of an expanded clone, and some rows leave it out.

d_call: TRBD2; v_call: TRBV12-5; clone_size: few; j_call: TRBJ2-1; cdr3_nt: TGTGCTAGTGGTTTTGGGACTAGCGGAAACAATGAGCAGTTCTTC; cdr3_aa: CASGFGTSGNNEQFF
d_call: .; v_call: TRBV6-6; clone_size: .; j_call: TRBJ1-2; cdr3_nt: TGTGCCAGCGCGGAATCTAACTATGGCTACACCTTC; cdr3_aa: CASAESNYGYTF
d_call: TRBD1; v_call: TRBV25-1; clone_size: few; j_call: TRBJ1-4; cdr3_nt: TGTGCCAGCAGTGAATATGCGGGACAGTATTCTGAAAAACTGTTTTTT; cdr3_aa: CASSEYAGQYSEKLFF
d_call: TRBD1; v_call: TRBV30; clone_size: once; j_call: TRBJ2-1; cdr3_nt: TGTGCCTGGACTATAACAGGGGGCCAGAGGGAGCAGTTCTTC; cdr3_aa: CAWTITGGQREQFF
d_call: .; v_call: TRBV18; clone_size: .; j_call: TRBJ1-2; cdr3_nt: TGTGCCAGCTCACCCAACTCAGGGTTAGCTAACTATGGCTACACCTTC; cdr3_aa: CASSPNSGLANYGYTF
d_call: TRBD1; v_call: TRBV11-2; clone_size: once; j_call: TRBJ1-6; cdr3_nt: TGTGCCAGCAGCTTCACACTACAGGGGTCACCCCTCCACTTT; cdr3_aa: CASSFTLQGSPLHF
d_call: .; v_call: TRBV20-1; clone_size: few; j_call: TRBJ2-7; cdr3_nt: TGCAGTGCTAGCAGGGCCCAGCAGTACTTC; cdr3_aa: CSASRAQQYF
d_call: .; v_call: TRBV2; clone_size: few; j_call: TRBJ2-7; cdr3_nt: TGTGCCAGCAGTGCCTCGGTCCACGAGCAGTACTTC; cdr3_aa: CASSASVHEQYF
d_call: .; v_call: TRBV7-2; clone_size: few; j_call: TRBJ2-5; cdr3_nt: TGTGCCAGCAGCTTTATCCTGAGGGCGGAAGAGACCCAGTACTTC; cdr3_aa: CASSFILRAEETQYF
d_call: .; v_call: TRBV19; clone_size: few; j_call: TRBJ2-3; cdr3_nt: TGTGCCAGTAGTCTCCTTACGGGAGCTGCGGGTACGCAGTATTTT; cdr3_aa: CASSLLTGAAGTQYF
d_call: TRBD1; v_call: TRBV6-5; clone_size: .; j_call: TRBJ2-7; cdr3_nt: TGTGCCAGCAGTGCCAACAGGGGCTCCTACGAGCAGTACTTC; cdr3_aa: CASSANRGSYEQYF
d_call: .; v_call: TRBV7-2; clone_size: .; j_call: TRBJ1-2; cdr3_nt: TGTGCCAGCAGCGTCGGGAACGCCTATGGCTACACCTTC; cdr3_aa: CASSVGNAYGYTF
d_call: .; v_call: TRBV4-1; clone_size: few; j_call: TRBJ2-3; cdr3_nt: TGCGCCAGCAGCCAAGTTCCTACCAGCACAGATACGCAGTATTTT; cdr3_aa: CASSQVPTSTDTQYF
d_call: .; v_call: TRBV14; clone_size: many; j_call: TRBJ2-7; cdr3_nt: TGTGCCAGCAGCCAAGATACAGGCAGAGCCTACGAGCAGTACTTC; cdr3_aa: CASSQDTGRAYEQYF
d_call: .; v_call: TRBV15; clone_size: .; j_call: TRBJ2-3; cdr3_nt: TGTGCCACCAGCAGAGATCGGGAAGGGGGGGGCACAGATACGCAGTATTTT; cdr3_aa: CATSRDREGGGTDTQYF
d_call: .; v_call: TRBV14; clone_size: .; j_call: TRBJ1-4; cdr3_nt: TGTGCCAGCAGCCGGGGGCTTAATGAAAAACTGTTTTTT; cdr3_aa: CASSRGLNEKLFF
d_call: .; v_call: TRBV18; clone_size: .; j_call: TRBJ2-7; cdr3_nt: TGTGCCAGCTCACCCGCGAGCTTCTCCTACGAGCAGTACTTC; cdr3_aa: CASSPASFSYEQYF
d_call: .; v_call: TRBV12-5; clone_size: many; j_call: TRBJ2-2; cdr3_nt: TGTGCTAGTGGTTTGTACCAGGGGAACACCGGGGAGCTGTTTTTT; cdr3_aa: CASGLYQGNTGELFF
d_call: .; v_call: TRBV7-2; clone_size: few; j_call: TRBJ2-1; cdr3_nt: TGTGCCAGCAGCTTCGCTTCGGGGGATGAGCAGTTCTTC; cdr3_aa: CASSFASGDEQFF
d_call: TRBD2; v_call: TRBV27; clone_size: .; j_call: TRBJ2-3; cdr3_nt: TGTGCCAGCAGCGGAGGACTAGCGGGAGGGAGCACAGATACGCAGTATTTT; cdr3_aa: CASSGGLAGGSTDTQYF
d_call: .; v_call: TRBV18; clone_size: few; j_call: TRBJ2-1; cdr3_nt: TGTGCCAGCTCACCCTACCCCTACAATGAGCAGTTCTTC; cdr3_aa: CASSPYPYNEQFF
d_call: .; v_call: TRBV4-2; clone_size: few; j_call: TRBJ1-2; cdr3_nt: TGTGCCAGCAGCCAAGGACAGGCGGATGGCTACACCTTC; cdr3_aa: CASSQGQADGYTF
d_call: .; v_call: TRBV7-2; clone_size: .; j_call: TRBJ1-2; cdr3_nt: TGTGCCAGCAGCTTAGCTCCAGGGGCCTCTTATGGCTACACCTTC; cdr3_aa: CASSLAPGASYGYTF
d_call: TRBD1; v_call: TRBV2; clone_size: .; j_call: TRBJ2-7; cdr3_nt: TGTGCCAGCAGTGGACAGGGGGGGTCCTACGAGCAGTACTTC; cdr3_aa: CASSGQGGSYEQYF
d_call: TRBD2; v_call: TRBV7-2; clone_size: few; j_call: TRBJ2-5; cdr3_nt: TGTGCCAGCAGCGACGGGGGAGGGATTCTCCAAGAGACCCAGTACTTC; cdr3_aa: CASSDGGGILQETQYF
d_call: TRBD2; v_call: TRBV18; clone_size: few; j_call: TRBJ2-5; cdr3_nt: TGTGCCAGCTCACCAGGACTAGCGGGGGTAGAAGAGACCCAGTACTTC; cdr3_aa: CASSPGLAGVEETQYF
d_call: TRBD1; v_call: TRBV2; clone_size: .; j_call: TRBJ1-2; cdr3_nt: TGTGCCAGCAGTGAACGCGCGCGACAGGGGGGAAGTGGCTACACCTTC; cdr3_aa: CASSERARQGGSGYTF
d_call: .; v_call: TRBV11-2; clone_size: .; j_call: TRBJ1-3; cdr3_nt: TGTGCCAGCAGCTCCGGGAGCTCTGGAAACACCATATATTTT; cdr3_aa: CASSSGSSGNTIYF
d_call: TRBD2; v_call: TRBV10-3; clone_size: few; j_call: TRBJ2-3; cdr3_nt: TGTGCCATCAGCCCCGGGACTAGCGGGGGGACAGATACGCAGTATTTT; cdr3_aa: CAISPGTSGGTDTQYF
d_call: TRBD1; v_call: TRBV6-5; clone_size: .; j_call: TRBJ1-2; cdr3_nt: TGTGCCAGCAGCCGGTCCCAGGGGGTAGGGGGCTACACCTTC; cdr3_aa: CASSRSQGVGGYTF
d_call: TRBD2; v_call: TRBV7-8; clone_size: many; j_call: TRBJ2-7; cdr3_nt: TGTGCCAGCAGCTTAGCACTCGGGGTAGCGGGATACGAGCAGTACTTC; cdr3_aa: CASSLALGVAGYEQYF
d_call: .; v_call: TRBV11-2; clone_size: .; j_call: TRBJ1-2; cdr3_nt: TGTGCCAGCAGCCCTACAGGGTTTAGTGATGGCTACACCTTC; cdr3_aa: CASSPTGFSDGYTF
d_call: .; v_call: TRBV6-5; clone_size: .; j_call: TRBJ2-5; cdr3_nt: TGTGCCAGCAGCCCACCCCAGGGCAGTCGAAAGACCCAGTACTTC; cdr3_aa: CASSPPQGSRKTQYF
d_call: TRBD1; v_call: TRBV7-6; clone_size: few; j_call: TRBJ2-7; cdr3_nt: TGTGCCAGCAGCTTCTTAAACCAGGGGGCCCACGAGCAGTACTTC; cdr3_aa: CASSFLNQGAHEQYF
d_call: .; v_call: TRBV7-2; clone_size: .; j_call: TRBJ2-3; cdr3_nt: TGTGCCAGCAGCTTTGGCGGGGCTCACCAGTTGCAGTATTTT; cdr3_aa: CASSFGGAHQLQYF
d_call: .; v_call: TRBV18; clone_size: .; j_call: TRBJ2-3; cdr3_nt: TGTGCCAGCTCACCAATTATAAATAGTGGTACAGATACGCAGTATTTT; cdr3_aa: CASSPIINSGTDTQYF
d_call: TRBD2; v_call: TRBV2; clone_size: few; j_call: TRBJ2-5; cdr3_nt: TGTGCCAGCAGCCCGAAGGGACTATTGGAGGAGACCCAGTACTTC; cdr3_aa: CASSPKGLLEETQYF
d_call: .; v_call: TRBV4-3; clone_size: .; j_call: TRBJ1-2; cdr3_nt: TGCGCCAGCCGCAGGTGGAGGGGAACCACAAATTGGGATGGCTACACCTTC; cdr3_aa: CASRRWRGTTNWDGYTF
d_call: .; v_call: TRBV6-1; clone_size: .; j_call: TRBJ1-2; cdr3_nt: TGTGCCAGCAGTTTAAATCCGGGATCTATGGGCTACACCTTC; cdr3_aa: CASSLNPGSMGYTF
d_call: .; v_call: TRBV29-1; clone_size: .; j_call: TRBJ2-5; cdr3_nt: TGCAGCGTCGCAGACAACATCCTTAAAGAGACCCAGTACTTC; cdr3_aa: CSVADNILKETQYF
d_call: TRBD1; v_call: TRBV5-1; clone_size: .; j_call: TRBJ1-4; cdr3_nt: TGCGCCAGCAGTTTACAGGGGGCTGAGAATGAAAAACTGTTTTTT; cdr3_aa: CASSLQGAENEKLFF
d_call: TRBD2; v_call: TRBV7-2; clone_size: few; j_call: TRBJ2-5; cdr3_nt: TGTGCCAGCAGCTTAACTAGCGGTGAGACCCAGTACTTC; cdr3_aa: CASSLTSGETQYF
d_call: TRBD1; v_call: TRBV5-4; clone_size: .; j_call: TRBJ2-1; cdr3_nt: TGTGCCAGCAGCCCGCCGGGACAGGGGGCCAGGAATGAGCAGTTCTTC; cdr3_aa: CASSPPGQGARNEQFF
d_call: TRBD2; v_call: TRBV29-1; clone_size: many; j_call: TRBJ2-1; cdr3_nt: TGCAGCGTTCTACGAGCTCTAGCGGGGGGACACAATGAGCAGTTCTTC; cdr3_aa: CSVLRALAGGHNEQFF
d_call: TRBD1; v_call: TRBV7-2; clone_size: .; j_call: TRBJ1-1; cdr3_nt: TGTGCCAGCAGCGCCGGACAGGGGGTATACGAAGCTTTCTTT; cdr3_aa: CASSAGQGVYEAFF
d_call: TRBD1; v_call: TRBV18; clone_size: few; j_call: TRBJ1-1; cdr3_nt: TGTGCCAGCTCACAAACCCAGGACAGGGTCCAGGCTTTCTTT; cdr3_aa: CASSQTQDRVQAFF
d_call: TRBD1; v_call: TRBV5-1; clone_size: few; j_call: TRBJ2-7; cdr3_nt: TGCGCCAGCAGCCCGGCGCCGACAGGGGCCTACGAGCAGTACTTC; cdr3_aa: CASSPAPTGAYEQYF
d_call: .; v_call: TRBV30; clone_size: .; j_call: TRBJ2-1; cdr3_nt: TGTGCCTCCTCAGGGGCGGATGAGCAGTTCTTC; cdr3_aa: CASSGADEQFF
d_call: .; v_call: TRBV7-9; clone_size: .; j_call: TRBJ2-6; cdr3_nt: TGTGCCAGCACTATCCCAGGAAGCGTCCTGACTTTC; cdr3_aa: CASTIPGSVLTF
d_call: TRBD2; v_call: TRBV28; clone_size: few; j_call: TRBJ2-7; cdr3_nt: TGTGCCACCAGGACTAGCGGGAGTTCGCAGTACTTC; cdr3_aa: CATRTSGSSQYF
d_call: TRBD2; v_call: TRBV27; clone_size: many; j_call: TRBJ2-5; cdr3_nt: TGTGCCAGCAGTTTAAAGTCGAGCGGGAGCACAGAGACCCAGTACTTC; cdr3_aa: CASSLKSSGSTETQYF
d_call: TRBD2; v_call: TRBV2; clone_size: .; j_call: TRBJ2-7; cdr3_nt: TGTGCCAGCATGTTGACTAGCGGCTCCTACGAGCAGTACTTC; cdr3_aa: CASMLTSGSYEQYF
d_call: .; v_call: TRBV15; clone_size: many; j_call: TRBJ2-7; cdr3_nt: TGTGCCACCTCTCTCAGTTCGGAGCAGTACTTC; cdr3_aa: CATSLSSEQYF
d_call: TRBD1; v_call: TRBV11-1; clone_size: few; j_call: TRBJ1-2; cdr3_nt: TGTGCCAGCAGCTCTGGGACAGGAGACTATGGCTACACCTTC; cdr3_aa: CASSSGTGDYGYTF
d_call: .; v_call: TRBV6-6; clone_size: .; j_call: TRBJ2-7; cdr3_nt: TGTGCCAGCACCCCAAATTCCTACGAGCAGTACTTC; cdr3_aa: CASTPNSYEQYF
d_call: TRBD2; v_call: TRBV28; clone_size: .; j_call: TRBJ2-7; cdr3_nt: TGTGCCAGCAGACTAGCGGGGGGTACTATCTCCTACGAGCAGTACTTC; cdr3_aa: CASRLAGGTISYEQYF
d_call: .; v_call: TRBV25-1; clone_size: .; j_call: TRBJ2-5; cdr3_nt: TGTGCCAGCACGGGGAGGGAGACCCAGTACTTC; cdr3_aa: CASTGRETQYF
d_call: TRBD1; v_call: TRBV25-1; clone_size: .; j_call: TRBJ2-3; cdr3_nt: TGTGCCAGCAGTGCTCCAGGGGGTACAAGCACAGATACGCAGTATTTT; cdr3_aa: CASSAPGGTSTDTQYF